A selection of T cell receptor beta chains follows, all from one sample in a study of cytomegalovirus exposure and HLA in healthy donors. Assay used: immunoSEQ multiplex PCR; TCRdb lists only in-frame clones, some missing. Of roughly 75,000 clones listed, around four fifths were seen once; the top ten hold around 3%. Sequences were obtained from PBMCs. The receptors come from a man aged 30 to 45 in good health and CMV-seronegative. CDR3s include the opening cysteine and the closing phenylalanine or tryptophan. Clone size, where shown, is once, few, many, or a class for clones that have expanded.

V: TRBV23-1; length: 19; size: .; CDR3: CASSNKKRGGVFRRNEQFF
V: TRBV5-4; length: 14; size: .; CDR3: CASSDPTSGDTQYF
V: TRBV6-1; length: 18; size: .; CDR3: CASSERTGGLSSNQPQHF
V: TRBV18; length: 14; size: .; CDR3: CASSPRAGEDGYTF
V: TRBV5-1; length: 14; size: .; CDR3: CASSGTGVGNTIYF
V: TRBV5-1; length: 13; size: .; CDR3: CASQTGDDYGYTF
V: TRBV30; length: 14; size: .; CDR3: CAWNTGGENTEAFF
V: TRBV18; length: 18; size: .; CDR3: CASSPVKFAGGLTDTQYF
V: TRBV5-1; length: 14; size: few; CDR3: CASSLNQAGDTQYF
V: TRBV30; length: 13; size: .; CDR3: CAWSYRELRTQYF
V: TRBV4-1; length: 18; size: .; CDR3: CASSQHPRRRKYNYGYTF
V: TRBV27; length: 14; size: .; CDR3: CASGAGLNPRGYTF
V: TRBV5-1; length: 15; size: once; CDR3: CASSLLGTRTETQYF
V: TRBV4-2; length: 15; size: once; CDR3: CASSDAPHPYNEQFF